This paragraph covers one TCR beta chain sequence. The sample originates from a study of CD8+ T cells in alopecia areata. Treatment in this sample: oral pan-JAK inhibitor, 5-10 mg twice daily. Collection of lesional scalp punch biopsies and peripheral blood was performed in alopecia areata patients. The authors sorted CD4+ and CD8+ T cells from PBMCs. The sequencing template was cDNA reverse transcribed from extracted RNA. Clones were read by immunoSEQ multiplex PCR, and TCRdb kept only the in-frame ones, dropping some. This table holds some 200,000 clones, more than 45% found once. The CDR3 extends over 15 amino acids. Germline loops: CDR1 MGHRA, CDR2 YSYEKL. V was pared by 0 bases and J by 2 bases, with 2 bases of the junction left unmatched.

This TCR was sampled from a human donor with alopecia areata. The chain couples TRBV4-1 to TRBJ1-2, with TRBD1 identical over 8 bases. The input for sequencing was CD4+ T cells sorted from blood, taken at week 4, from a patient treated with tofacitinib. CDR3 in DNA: TGCGCCAGCAGCCAAGATCCAGGGGGCAACTATGGCTACACCTTC. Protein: CASSQDPGGNYGYTF.